Included here is one T cell receptor beta chain sequence, with context. This specimen belongs to a study of blood T cell repertoires in COVID-19. The cohort comprised adults aged about 18 to 100 years residing in approximately 25 US areas. Resolution of symptoms, clearance, or two negative PCRs was present in recovered Cohort 3 donors. As originally analysed: It was from reference gene primer amplification that nucleated cell counts were estimated. TCRdb keeps only in-frame clones here, not all; method: immunoSEQ multiplex PCR. D and trimming were read from the DNA, whereas the V and J calls and clone size are those reported in that table. The top ten clones hold about a tenth of a sample with some 290,000 clones, roughly 89% of them seen once. The CDR3 totals 17 residues. Trimming took 2 bases from V and 5 from J; bases not matched to a gene: 14. Germline CDR1 and CDR2: SGHAT and FQNNGV.

The chain carries TRBV11-2 and TRBJ2-5; 7 bases line up with TRBD2. The specimen was PBMCs or T cells enriched from blood (not recorded which). The receptor was isolated from a woman between 25 and 40 years old who had recovered from COVID-19. The CDR3 nucleotides are TGTGCCAGCAGCTTACCCTACGGACTAGGGTTAGGGGAGACCCAGTACTTC. Its translation: CASSLPYGLGLGETQYF.